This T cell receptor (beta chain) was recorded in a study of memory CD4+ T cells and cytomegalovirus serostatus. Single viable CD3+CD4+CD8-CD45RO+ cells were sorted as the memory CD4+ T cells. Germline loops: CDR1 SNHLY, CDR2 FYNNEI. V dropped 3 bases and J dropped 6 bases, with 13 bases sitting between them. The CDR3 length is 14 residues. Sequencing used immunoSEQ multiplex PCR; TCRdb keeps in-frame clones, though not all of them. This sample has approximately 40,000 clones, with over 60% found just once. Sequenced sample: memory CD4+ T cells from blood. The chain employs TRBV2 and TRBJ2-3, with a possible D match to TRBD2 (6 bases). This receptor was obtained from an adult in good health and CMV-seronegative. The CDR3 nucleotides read TGTGCCAGCAGTGACAGGCTTGGGGGGGATACGCAGTATTTT. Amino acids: CASSDRLGGDTQYF.